This TCR beta chain was profiled in a study of CD8+ T cells in alopecia areata. Whole-study results and caveats: Tofacitinib significantly reduced both scalp clonality and expanded CD8+ clones among the top 100.

Regarding treatment: oral pan-JAK inhibitor, 5-10 mg twice daily. As part of sample collection, lesional scalp punch biopsies and peripheral blood were taken from alopecia areata patients. Following RNA extraction, reverse transcription yielded cDNA that acted as the sequencing template. Libraries were prepared by immunoSEQ multiplex PCR; TCRdb keeps only in-frame clonotypes and omits some of them. There are 150,000 to 200,000 clones in the sample; around 60% occur only once, and about 1.3% lies in the top ten. This CDR3 comprises 15 residues. Trimming removed 2 bases at V and 1 base at J, with 13 bases between. Germline CDR1 is GTSNPN and CDR2 is SVGIG (reference sequence). As concerns this clone: The antigen is not known.

The sample in question was CD4+ T cells sorted from blood, obtained between weeks 49 and 50, from a patient treated with tofacitinib. This receptor was taken from a human donor with alopecia areata. This sequence joins TRBV30 and TRBJ2-3; maybe TRBD2 (6 bases). CDR3 sequence: CAWSLLGGRTDTQYF. The CDR3 DNA follows: TGTGCCTGGAGTCTCCTCGGGGGTCGCACAGATACGCAGTATTTT.